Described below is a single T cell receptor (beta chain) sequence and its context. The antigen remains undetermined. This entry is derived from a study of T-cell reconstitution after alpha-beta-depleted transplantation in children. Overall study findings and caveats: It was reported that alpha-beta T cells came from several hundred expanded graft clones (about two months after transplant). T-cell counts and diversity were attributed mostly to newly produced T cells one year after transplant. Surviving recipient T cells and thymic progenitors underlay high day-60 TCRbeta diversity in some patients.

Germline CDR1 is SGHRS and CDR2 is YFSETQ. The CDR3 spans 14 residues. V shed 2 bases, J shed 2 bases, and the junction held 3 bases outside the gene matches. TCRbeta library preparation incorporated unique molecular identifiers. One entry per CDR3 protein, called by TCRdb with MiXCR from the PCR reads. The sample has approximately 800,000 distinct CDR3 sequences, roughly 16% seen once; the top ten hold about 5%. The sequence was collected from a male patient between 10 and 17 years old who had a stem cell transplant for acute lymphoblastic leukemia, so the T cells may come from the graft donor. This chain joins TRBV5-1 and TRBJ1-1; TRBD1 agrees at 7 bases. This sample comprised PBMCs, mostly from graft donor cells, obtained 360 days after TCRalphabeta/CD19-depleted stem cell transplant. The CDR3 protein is CASSFGTDNTEAFF. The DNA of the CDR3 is TGCGCCAGCAGCTTCGGGACAGATAACACTGAAGCTTTCTTT.